This passage covers 26 T cell receptor beta chains from one sample sequenced in a study of cytomegalovirus exposure and HLA in healthy donors. The PCR was carried out with 60 Vbeta primers and 13 Jbeta primers. Data came from immunoSEQ multiplex PCR; TCRdb stores just in-frame clones and leaves some out. The sample gives about 130,000 clones, around four fifths of which show up once; under 7% is in the top ten. The sequencing input was PBMCs. These receptors were collected from a woman aged 40 to 50 in good health and CMV-seropositive.

The rearrangement uses TRBV7-9 and TRBJ2-7; unclear D gene. The germline CDR1 and CDR2 sequences are SEHNR and FQNEAQ (reference sequence). Trimming shortened V by 1 base and J by 0 bases, and 4 bases separated the two germline ends. The CDR3 is 13 amino acids. Here the CDR3 DNA reads TGTGCCAGCAGCTTAGGAGACTCCTACGAGCAGTACTTC. Its protein is CASSLGDSYEQYF.

V gene TRBV9 combines with J gene TRBJ2-5; D unclear. Trimming removed 0 bases from V and 2 bases from J, with 14 bases in between. CDR1 and CDR2 from the germline V gene are SGDLS and YYNGEE. This CDR3 has 16 amino acids. The CDR3 region has the DNA TGTGCCAGCAGCGTAGGGAGAACAACTATACAAGAGACCCAGTACTTC. It specifies CASSVGRTTIQETQYF.

The J gene is TRBJ1-5, the V gene TRBV27, with D maybe TRBD1 (5 bases). Germline-derived CDR1 and CDR2 are MNHEY and SMNVEV (reference sequence). With 5 bases removed from V and 5 bases from J, the gap between germline ends came to 10 bases. CDR3 length: 13 residues. CDR3 residues: CASSLDSDQPQHF. The CDR3 coding sequence is TGTGCCAGCAGTCTTGACAGCGATCAGCCCCAGCATTTT.

The V gene is TRBV5-8, the J gene TRBJ2-4; 12 positions agree with TRBD2. This CDR3 has 15 residues. Germline loops: CDR1 SGHTS, CDR2 YDEGEE. Germline trimming cut 4 bases from V and 8 bases from J; bases unmatched to any gene: 7. CDR3 nucleotides: TGTGCCAGCAGCCGACTAGCGGGGGAGGTGGACATTCAGTACTTC. Its translation: CASSRLAGEVDIQYF. The full variable domain, in which reference TRBV5-8 and TRBJ2-4 provide the parts outside the CDR3, is EAGVTQSPTHLIKTRGQQATLRCSPISGHTSVYWYQQALGLGLQFLLWYDEGEERNRGNFPPRFSGRQFPNYSSELNVNALELEDSALYLCASSRLAGEVDIQYFGAGTRLSVL.

The J gene is TRBJ2-3, the V gene TRBV5-1; a weak D match, TRBD2 (6 bases). Trimming removed 6 bases from V and 0 bases from J, with 14 bases in between. Germline V gene data show CDR1 as SGHRS and CDR2 as YFSETQ. The CDR3 is made up of 15 amino acids. CDR3 DNA sequence: TGCGCCAGCAAGGGAAGGGCGGGGAGCACAGATACGCAGTATTTT. This translates into CASKGRAGSTDTQYF.

This sequence joins TRBV19 and TRBJ1-2, with unresolved D. Germline V CDR1 and CDR2: LNHDA, SQIVND (reference sequence). Trimming removed 2 bases at V and 8 bases at J, with 9 bases between. This CDR3 has 12 residues. The CDR3 nucleotides read TGTGCCAGTAGTATACTCGGGTACGGCTACACCTTC. The encoded protein is CASSILGYGYTF.

The chain employs TRBV27 and TRBJ2-7; D might be TRBD2 (6 bases). Trimming cost V 5 bases and J 3 bases, with 17 bases left between them. Germline-derived CDR1 and CDR2 are MNHEY and SMNVEV (reference sequence). The CDR3 is made up of 15 amino acids. CDR3 sequence reads: CASSAAGSVVYEQYF. The DNA of the CDR3 is TGTGCCAGCAGTGCCGCGGGAAGCGTCGTCTACGAGCAGTACTTC.

The genes are TRBV2 and TRBJ1-1; D possibly corresponds to TRBD1 (5 bases). Trimming removed 1 base from V and 5 bases from J, with 14 bases in between. The CDR3 is 15 amino acids. The germline CDR1 and CDR2 sequences are SNHLY and FYNNEI. CDR3: CASSEGAGDLTEAFF. In DNA, the CDR3 is TGTGCCAGCAGTGAAGGGGCGGGGGATTTGACTGAAGCTTTCTTT.

This sequence joins TRBV5-6 and TRBJ2-1, with D maybe TRBD2 (5 bases). This CDR3 contains 19 residues. Germline V gene data show CDR1 as SGHDT and CDR2 as YYEEEE. The V and J ends lost 4 bases and 7 bases respectively, with 30 bases between them. This CDR3 is CASSARGRSLFGSGNEQFF. The CDR3 DNA follows: TGTGCCAGCAGCGCCCGGGGTCGATCCCTTTTCGGTTCGGGAAATGAGCAGTTCTTC.

This sequence joins TRBV11-3 and TRBJ2-3; the D gene is possibly TRBD1 (5 bases). CDR3 length equals 14 residues. Germline lookup yields CDR1 SGHNT and CDR2 YENEEA. The V and J ends lost 9 bases and 2 bases respectively, with 15 bases between them. The CDR3 region has the DNA TGTGCCAGTTCCCAGGGTCCCTCCACAGATACGCAGTATTTT. The encoded protein is CASSQGPSTDTQYF.

This rearrangement joins TRBV18 to TRBJ1-1; tentatively, D is TRBD1 (5 bases). Trimming left V 3 bases short and J 1 base short, with 9 bases between. Germline V gene sequence: CDR1 KGHSH, CDR2 LQKENI. CDR3 length: 14 amino acids. Written as DNA, the CDR3 is TGTGCCAGCTCACCCTCCGGGGGGAACACTGAAGCTTTCTTT. It codes for CASSPSGGNTEAFF.

This chain links TRBV7-3 with TRBJ1-1, with 7 bases lining up with TRBD1. The CDR3 length is 17 residues. Germline CDR1 SGHTA, CDR2 FQGTGA. After removal of 5 bases from V and 4 bases from J, the junction contained 16 bases not matched to a gene. CDR3 residues: CASSPNIGAGGFTEAFF. The CDR3 DNA is TGTGCCAGCAGCCCCAACATTGGGGCAGGGGGTTTCACTGAAGCTTTCTTT.

The J gene is TRBJ2-7, the V gene TRBV5-1, with 7 bases lining up with TRBD2. Trimming took 0 bases from V and 4 from J; bases not matched to a gene: 4. This CDR3 comprises 14 residues. The germline CDR1 and CDR2 sequences are SGHRS and YFSETQ. The CDR3 protein is CASSLAGGEYEQYF. In DNA form, the CDR3 reads TGCGCCAGCAGCTTGGCTGGGGGGGAGTACGAGCAGTACTTC.

The J gene is TRBJ2-3, the V gene TRBV29-1; D not certain. Trimming removed 3 bases at V and 2 bases at J, with 15 bases between. The germline gives CDR1 SQVTM, CDR2 ANQGSEA. The CDR3 spans 15 residues. The CDR3 sequence: CSVDHPEWITDTQYF. The CDR3 nucleotides are TGCAGCGTTGATCATCCGGAGTGGATCACAGATACGCAGTATTTT.

The V gene is TRBV2, the J gene TRBJ1-1; no clear D gene. The CDR3 runs 17 residues. Germline assignment: CDR1 SNHLY and CDR2 FYNNEI. V was trimmed by 4 bases and J by 3 bases, leaving 21 bases between them. CDR3 loop: CASSGALVRAKDTEAFF. In DNA form, the CDR3 reads TGTGCCAGCAGTGGGGCTCTGGTGAGGGCTAAGGACACTGAAGCTTTCTTT.

The V call is TRBV7-9, the J call TRBJ2-5, with 7 bases that match TRBD1. Germline loops: CDR1 SEHNR, CDR2 FQNEAQ (reference sequence). Losses at the gene ends were 5 bases for V and 6 bases for J; bases not matched to a gene: 9. The CDR3 contains 14 residues. The DNA for the CDR3 is TGTGCCAGCAGCCCTCGACAGGGTCGACAGACCCAGTACTTC. It codes for CASSPRQGRQTQYF.

The chain recombines TRBV2 with TRBJ2-1, with TRBD2 as a possible D gene (5 bases). Germline V gene lookup returns CDR1 SNHLY and CDR2 FYNNEI. This CDR3 comprises 11 residues. Between the trimmed V and J ends, which lost 7 bases and 9 bases, there was a span of 10 bases. The CDR3 region has the DNA TGTGCCAGCAAGCGCGGAGGTGAGCAGTTCTTC. This gives the protein CASKRGGEQFF.

The gene calls are TRBV2 and TRBJ1-3, with D possibly matching TRBD1 (5 bases). The germline gives CDR1 SNHLY, CDR2 FYNNEI. CDR3 length equals 19 residues. V was cut by 4 bases and J by 0 bases, with 22 bases left in between. The CDR3: CASSVRWTSLRGSGNTIYF. DNA for the CDR3: TGTGCCAGCAGTGTGCGTTGGACATCCCTTAGAGGCTCTGGAAACACCATATATTTT.

The chain is built from TRBV5-4 and TRBJ2-5, with D possibly being TRBD2 (6 bases). Trimming removed 4 bases from V and 11 bases from J, with 21 bases in between. This CDR3 region has 14 residues. Germline assignment: CDR1 SGHNT and CDR2 YYREEE (reference sequence). CDR3 residues: CASSPGTYPGEQYF. The CDR3 nucleotides read TGTGCCAGCAGCCCAGGGACGTACCCGGGGGAGCAGTACTTC.

This chain uses TRBV27 with TRBJ2-7; D remains unclear. The germline V gene has CDR1 MNHEY and CDR2 SMNVEV (reference sequence). This CDR3 spans 13 amino acids. The ends were cut back, 2 bases at V and 1 base at J, with 6 bases in the middle. The CDR3 region is CASSLQYSYEQYF. The CDR3 DNA follows: TGTGCCAGCAGTTTACAGTATTCCTACGAGCAGTACTTC.

The rearrangement links TRBV11-2 to TRBJ2-1, with 8 nucleotides matching TRBD1. Germline CDR1 and CDR2: SGHAT and FQNNGV. V lost 3 bases and J lost 8; bases outside the gene matches: 6. This CDR3 contains 14 residues. Here the CDR3 reads CASSFGQGGYEQFF. The CDR3 DNA is TGTGCCAGCAGCTTCGGACAGGGCGGGTATGAGCAGTTCTTC.

The V gene is TRBV11-2, the J gene TRBJ2-3; maybe TRBD2 (5 bases). The CDR3 contains 14 residues. V lost 5 bases and J lost 3, with 12 bases in between. Germline loops: CDR1 SGHAT, CDR2 FQNNGV. DNA of the CDR3: TGTGCCAGCAGCCGGTTTAGCGCGACAGATACGCAGTATTTT. It specifies CASSRFSATDTQYF.

Concerning this clone itself: The junction departs from germline at one end; a sequencing error may be responsible. The chain employs TRBV18 and TRBJ1-2; 7 bases are shared with TRBD1. Per the germline V gene, CDR1 is KGHSH and CDR2 is LQKENI. CDR3 length: 14 amino acids. CDR3 in amino acids: CASTPGTANYGYTF. The CDR3, as DNA: TGTGCCAGCACACCCGGGACAGCTAACTATGGCTACACCTTC.

The chain is built from TRBV11-2 and TRBJ2-1; 9 bases fit TRBD2. The V gene's germline CDR1 is SGHAT and CDR2 FQNNGV. CDR3 length: 16 residues. J gave up 4 bases and V 7 bases, and 11 bases lay outside the gene matches. The CDR3, as DNA: TGTGCCAGCACCAGAGCCGGGACTAGCCTTTACAATGAGCAGTTCTTC. Translation: CASTRAGTSLYNEQFF.

This clone appeared once. This rearrangement joins TRBV7-9 to TRBJ1-1; D possibly corresponds to TRBD1 (6 bases). This CDR3 contains 14 residues. CDR1 SEHNR and CDR2 FQNEAQ come from the germline V gene (reference sequence). Trimming cost V 5 bases and J 2 bases, with 12 bases left between them. The CDR3 loop reads CASSEGGGNTEAFF. Here the CDR3 DNA reads TGTGCCAGCAGCGAGGGGGGGGGTAACACTGAAGCTTTCTTT. The complete variable domain, with remaining parts taken from reference TRBV7-9 and TRBJ1-1, reads DTGVSQNPRHKITKRGQNVTFRCDPISEHNRLYWYRQTLGQGPEFLTYFQNEAQLEKSRLLSDRFSAERPKGSFSTLEIQRTEQGDSAMYLCASSEGGGNTEAFFGQGTRLTVV.

As regards this clone: Other nucleotide sequences in the sample specify the same CDR3. J is TRBJ1-1 and V is TRBV29-1; TRBD1 matches 12 bases. CDR1 is SQVTM, CDR2 ANQGSEA, per germline. The V gene end was trimmed by 3 bases and the J gene end by 8 bases; junction bases not matched to a gene: 13. This CDR3 region has 16 residues. In nucleotides, the CDR3 is TGCAGCGTTGACATGGGACAGGGGGCATCGGTTACCGAAGCTTTCTTT. Its protein is CSVDMGQGASVTEAFF. The full variable domain, in which reference TRBV29-1 and TRBJ1-1 provide the parts outside the CDR3, is SAVISQKPSRDICQRGTSLTIQCQVDSQVTMMFWYRQQPGQSLTLIATANQGSEATYESGFVIDKFPISRPNLTFSTLTVSNMSPEDSSIYLCSVDMGQGASVTEAFFGQGTRLTVV.